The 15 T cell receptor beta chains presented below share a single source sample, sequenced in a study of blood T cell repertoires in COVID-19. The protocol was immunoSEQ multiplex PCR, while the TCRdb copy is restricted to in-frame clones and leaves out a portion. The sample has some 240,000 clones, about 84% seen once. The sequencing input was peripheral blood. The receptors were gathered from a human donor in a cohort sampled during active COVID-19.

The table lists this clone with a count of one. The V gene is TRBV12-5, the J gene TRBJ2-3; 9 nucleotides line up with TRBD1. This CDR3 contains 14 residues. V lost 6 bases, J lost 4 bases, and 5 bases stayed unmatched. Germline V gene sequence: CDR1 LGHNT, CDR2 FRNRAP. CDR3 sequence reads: CASGPGQGPDTQYF. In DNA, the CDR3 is TGTGCTAGTGGCCCGGGACAGGGACCAGATACGCAGTATTTT.

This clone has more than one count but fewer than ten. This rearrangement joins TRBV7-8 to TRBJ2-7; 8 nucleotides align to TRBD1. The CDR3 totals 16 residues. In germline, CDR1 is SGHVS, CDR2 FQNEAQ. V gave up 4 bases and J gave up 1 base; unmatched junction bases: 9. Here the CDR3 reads CASSWRSGGGSYEQYF. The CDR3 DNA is TGTGCCAGCAGCTGGCGGTCAGGGGGCGGGTCCTACGAGCAGTACTTC.

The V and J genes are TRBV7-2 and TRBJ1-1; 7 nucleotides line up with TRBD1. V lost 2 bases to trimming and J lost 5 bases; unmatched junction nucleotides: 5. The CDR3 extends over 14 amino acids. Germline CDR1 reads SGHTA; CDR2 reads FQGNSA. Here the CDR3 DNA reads TGTGCCAGCAGCTTACACAGGGGAGATACTGAAGCTTTCTTT. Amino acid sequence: CASSLHRGDTEAFF.

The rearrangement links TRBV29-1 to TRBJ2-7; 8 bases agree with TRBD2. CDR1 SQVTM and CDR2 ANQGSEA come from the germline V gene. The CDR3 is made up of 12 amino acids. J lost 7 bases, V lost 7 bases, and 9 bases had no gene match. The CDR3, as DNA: TGCAGCGCGGGAGGGCCGGGCGGGGAGCAGTACTTC. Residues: CSAGGPGGEQYF.

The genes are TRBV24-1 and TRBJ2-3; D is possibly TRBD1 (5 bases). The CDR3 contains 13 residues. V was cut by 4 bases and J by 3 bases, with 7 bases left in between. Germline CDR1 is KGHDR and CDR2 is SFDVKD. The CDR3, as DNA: TGTGCCACCAGTGAAGGGGCAACAGATACGCAGTATTTT. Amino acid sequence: CATSEGATDTQYF.

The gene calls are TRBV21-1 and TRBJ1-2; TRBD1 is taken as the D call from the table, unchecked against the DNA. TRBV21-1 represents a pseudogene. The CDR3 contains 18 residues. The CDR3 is CASSKGEYGAPGNYGYTF. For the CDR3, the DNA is TGTGCCAGCAGCAAAGGAGAGTATGGCGCCCCAGGGAACTATGGCTACACCTTC.

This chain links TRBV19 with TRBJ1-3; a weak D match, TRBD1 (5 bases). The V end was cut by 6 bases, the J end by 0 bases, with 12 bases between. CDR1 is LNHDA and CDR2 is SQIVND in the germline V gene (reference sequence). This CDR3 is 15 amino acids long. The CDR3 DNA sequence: TGTGCCAGTAGGACAACAGGCAACTCTGGAAACACCATATATTTT. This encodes CASRTTGNSGNTIYF.

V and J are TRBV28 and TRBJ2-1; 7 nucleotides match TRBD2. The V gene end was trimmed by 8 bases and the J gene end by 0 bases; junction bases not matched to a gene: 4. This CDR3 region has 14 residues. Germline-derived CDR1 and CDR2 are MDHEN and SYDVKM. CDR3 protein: CASLAGDSYNEQFF. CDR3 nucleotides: TGTGCCAGCTTAGCGGGCGACTCCTACAATGAGCAGTTCTTC.

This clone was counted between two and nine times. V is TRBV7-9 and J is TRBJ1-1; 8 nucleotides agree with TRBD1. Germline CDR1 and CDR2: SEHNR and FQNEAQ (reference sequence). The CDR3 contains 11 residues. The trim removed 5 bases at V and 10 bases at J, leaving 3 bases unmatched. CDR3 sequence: CASSQGQGAFF. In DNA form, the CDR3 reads TGTGCCAGCAGCCAAGGACAGGGAGCTTTCTTT. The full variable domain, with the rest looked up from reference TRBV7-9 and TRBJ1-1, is DTGVSQNPRHKITKRGQNVTFRCDPISEHNRLYWYRQTLGQGPEFLTYFQNEAQLEKSRLLSDRFSAERPKGSFSTLEIQRTEQGDSAMYLCASSQGQGAFFGQGTRLTVV.

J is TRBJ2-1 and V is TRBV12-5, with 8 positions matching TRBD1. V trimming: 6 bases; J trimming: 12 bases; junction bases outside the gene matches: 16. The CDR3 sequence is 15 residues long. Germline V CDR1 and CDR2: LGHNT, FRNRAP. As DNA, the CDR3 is TGTGCTAGTGGCCCTCAAGGACAGGGACTTTCTGGGCAGTTCTTC. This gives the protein CASGPQGQGLSGQFF.

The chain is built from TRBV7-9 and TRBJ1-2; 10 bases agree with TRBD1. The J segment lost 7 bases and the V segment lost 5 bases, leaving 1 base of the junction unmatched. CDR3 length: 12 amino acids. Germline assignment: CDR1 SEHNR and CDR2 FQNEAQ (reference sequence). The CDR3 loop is CASSRQGAGYTF. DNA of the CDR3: TGTGCCAGCAGCCGACAGGGGGCTGGCTACACCTTC.

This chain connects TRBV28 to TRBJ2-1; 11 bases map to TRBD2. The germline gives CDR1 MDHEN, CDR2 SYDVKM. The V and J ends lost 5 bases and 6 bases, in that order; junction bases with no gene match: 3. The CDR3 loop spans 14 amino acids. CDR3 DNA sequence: TGTGCCAGCAGTCTAGCGGGAGGATCCAATGAGCAGTTCTTC. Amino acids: CASSLAGGSNEQFF. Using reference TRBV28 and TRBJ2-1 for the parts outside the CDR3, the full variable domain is DVKVTQSSRYLVKRTGEKVFLECVQDMDHENMFWYRQDPGLGLRLIYFSYDVKMKEKGDIPEGYSVSREKKERFSLILESASTNQTSMYLCASSLAGGSNEQFFGPGTRLTVL.

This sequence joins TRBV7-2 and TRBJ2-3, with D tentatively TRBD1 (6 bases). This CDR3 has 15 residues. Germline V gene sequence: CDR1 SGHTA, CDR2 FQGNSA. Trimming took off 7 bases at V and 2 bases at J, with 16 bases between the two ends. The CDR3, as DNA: TGTGCCAGCACCGGAGAGGACAGCTACACAGATACGCAGTATTTT. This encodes CASTGEDSYTDTQYF.

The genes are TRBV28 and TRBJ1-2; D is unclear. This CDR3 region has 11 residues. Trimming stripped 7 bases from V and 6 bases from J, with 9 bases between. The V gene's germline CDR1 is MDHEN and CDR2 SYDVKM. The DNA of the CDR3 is TGTGCCAGCAAGAGGGTGGATGGCTACACCTTC. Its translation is CASKRVDGYTF.

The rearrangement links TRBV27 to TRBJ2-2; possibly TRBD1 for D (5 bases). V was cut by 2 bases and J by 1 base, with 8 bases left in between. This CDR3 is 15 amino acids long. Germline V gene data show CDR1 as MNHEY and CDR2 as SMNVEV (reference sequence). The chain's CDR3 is CASSLRGRNTGELFF. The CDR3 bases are TGTGCCAGCAGTTTAAGGGGTAGGAACACCGGGGAGCTGTTTTTT.